Listed below are T cell receptor beta chains from one sample, sequenced in a study of T cell changes during pregnancy in multiple sclerosis. Sequencing was performed with immunoSEQ multiplex PCR; in TCRdb, only in-frame clones are kept and a portion is missing. This sample yields about 40,000 clones, of which 94% are seen a single time; less than 2% belongs to the top ten. Sequences were derived from peripheral blood, sampled in the third trimester of pregnancy. These receptor sequences come from a female donor with multiple sclerosis, enrolled in a pregnancy study. The CDR3 runs from the conserved cysteine through the conserved F or W. D genes are given only for firm matches. Expanded clones get a size class; other rows say once, few or many, or leave the size out.

CDR3aa,CDR3nt,v_gene,d_gene,j_gene,abundance
CASSYQTGELFF,TGTGCCAGCAGTTACCAAACCGGGGAGCTGTTTTTT,TRBV6-6,NA,TRBJ2-2,NA
CASRQDWDTEAFF,TGTGCCAGCCGACAAGATTGGGACACTGAAGCTTTCTTT,TRBV9,NA,TRBJ1-1,NA
CASSSYQDRNTEAFF,TGTGCCAGCAGTTCCTACCAGGACAGGAACACTGAAGCTTTCTTT,TRBV28,NA,TRBJ1-1,NA
CASSTSPSPGKETQYF,TGTGCCAGCAGCACGAGCCCCTCCCCCGGGAAAGAGACCCAGTACTTC,TRBV9,NA,TRBJ2-5,NA
CASSVGFADTQYF,TGTGCCAGCAGTGTCGGTTTCGCAGATACGCAGTATTTT,TRBV2,NA,TRBJ2-3,NA
CASSGQTRMNTEAFF,TGTGCCAGCAGTGGCCAGACAAGAATGAACACTGAAGCTTTCTTT,TRBV6-1,NA,TRBJ1-1,NA
CASSIIGPGGNQPQHF,TGTGCCAGTAGTATTATAGGACCCGGGGGCAATCAGCCCCAGCATTTT,TRBV19,NA,TRBJ1-5,once
CASSESGPSSYNEQFF,TGTGCCAGCAGTGAAAGCGGGCCGAGCTCCTACAATGAGCAGTTCTTC,TRBV25-1,NA,TRBJ2-1,NA
CASSQWDREGYNEQFF,TGCGCCAGCAGCCAATGGGACAGGGAGGGGTACAATGAGCAGTTCTTC,TRBV4-3,TRBD1,TRBJ2-1,NA
CASSLGGLAGYEQFF,TGTGCCAGCAGCTTAGGGGGACTAGCGGGGTATGAGCAGTTCTTC,TRBV7-3,TRBD2,TRBJ2-1,NA
CASSIGLGEETQYF,TGTGCCAGTAGTATAGGGCTAGGGGAAGAGACCCAGTACTTC,TRBV19,NA,TRBJ2-5,once
CASSFGTGNFGYGYTF,TGTGCCAGCAGCTTCGGGACAGGGAATTTTGGTTATGGCTACACCTTC,TRBV7-9,TRBD1,TRBJ1-2,NA
CASSEIISGGLAHEQFF,TGTGCCAGCAGTGAAATTATTAGCGGGGGTCTTGCTCATGAGCAGTTCTTC,TRBV6-1,TRBD2,TRBJ2-1,once
CASTEPGLEFNEQFF,TGTGCCAGCACCGAACCGGGACTAGAATTCAATGAGCAGTTCTTC,TRBV11-1,TRBD2,TRBJ2-1,NA
CASSYSQATDSPLHF,TGTGCCAGCAGTTACTCACAGGCAACGGATTCACCCCTCCACTTT,TRBV6-6,NA,TRBJ1-6,NA
CASSGSGGWETQYF,TGTGCCAGCAGCGGAAGCGGGGGCTGGGAGACCCAGTACTTC,TRBV9,TRBD2,TRBJ2-5,NA
CASSHKLSGRANTGELFF,TGTGCCAGCAGCCATAAACTTAGCGGGAGGGCGAACACCGGGGAGCTGTTTTTT,TRBV7-9,TRBD2,TRBJ2-2,NA
CASSVGIAGGYNEQFF,TGTGCCAGCAGCGTAGGGATAGCGGGAGGGTACAATGAGCAGTTCTTC,TRBV9,TRBD2,TRBJ2-1,NA
CASSIGASSTQPQHF,TGTGCCAGTAGTATAGGAGCGAGTTCTACCCAGCCCCAGCATTTT,TRBV19,NA,TRBJ1-5,NA
CASSIGRTGRIPPQHF,TGTGCCAGTAGTATAGGACGGACAGGGAGGATCCCGCCCCAGCATTTT,TRBV19,TRBD1,TRBJ1-5,few
CASSIPWTGYKKLFF,TGTGCCAGTAGTATACCCTGGACAGGTTATAAAAAACTGTTTTTT,TRBV19,TRBD1,TRBJ1-4,once
CATSRGNGQTSF,TGTGCCACCAGCAGGGGAAATGGACAGACGAGCTTC,TRBV15,NA,TRBJ2-7,NA
CSAPPGETQYF,TGCAGTGCTCCCCCGGGAGAGACCCAGTACTTC,TRBV20-1,NA,TRBJ2-5,NA
CASSFLGDTTSSDYGYTF,TGTGCCAGCAGCTTCCTCGGGGACACCACCAGTAGCGACTATGGCTACACCTTC,TRBV7-9,NA,TRBJ1-2,NA
CASKGLAGGQNIQYF,TGTGCCAGCAAGGGACTAGCGGGAGGGCAAAACATTCAGTACTTC,TRBV6-1,TRBD2,TRBJ2-4,NA
CASSIVHKNIQYF,TGTGCCAGTAGTATAGTCCACAAAAACATTCAGTACTTC,TRBV19,NA,TRBJ2-4,NA
CASSLPNPSGQTYEQYF,TGTGCCAGCAGCTTGCCGAACCCCAGCGGACAGACCTACGAGCAGTACTTC,TRBV7-9,NA,TRBJ2-7,NA
CASSVRGHGYGYTF,TGTGCCAGTAGTGTCCGTGGCCACGGGTATGGCTACACCTTC,TRBV19,NA,TRBJ1-2,NA
CASSTRQGSDTDTQYF,TGTGCCAGCAGCACCCGACAGGGATCTGACACAGATACGCAGTATTTT,TRBV9,TRBD1,TRBJ2-3,NA
CASSTGGPNTEAFF,TGTGCCAGCAGCACAGGGGGCCCGAACACTGAAGCTTTCTTT,TRBV7-3,TRBD1,TRBJ1-1,NA
CASSQDPGTALNQPQHF,TGCGCCAGCAGCCAGGATCCAGGGACAGCGCTCAATCAGCCCCAGCATTTT,TRBV4-1,TRBD1,TRBJ1-5,NA
CASSIRGMNSNQPQHF,TGTGCCAGTAGTATCCGGGGGATGAATAGCAATCAGCCCCAGCATTTT,TRBV19,NA,TRBJ1-5,NA
CASSLRPTGQSSGANVLTF,TGTGCCAGCAGCTTAAGACCGACAGGGCAAAGCTCTGGGGCCAACGTCCTGACTTTC,TRBV7-2,TRBD1,TRBJ2-6,NA
CASSLVYRAETQYF,TGTGCCAGCAGCTTAGTTTACAGGGCCGAGACCCAGTACTTC,TRBV7-8,NA,TRBJ2-5,NA
CASSRTSGREETQYF,TGTGCCAGCAGCAGGACTAGCGGGAGGGAAGAGACCCAGTACTTC,TRBV5-4,TRBD2,TRBJ2-5,NA
CASSVVELAGVTGELFF,TGTGCCAGCAGCGTAGTTGAACTAGCGGGAGTCACCGGGGAGCTGTTTTTT,TRBV9,TRBD2,TRBJ2-2,NA
CASSRQGFHEQYF,TGTGCCAGCAGTCGCCAGGGATTCCACGAGCAGTACTTC,TRBV6-5,NA,TRBJ2-7,NA
CASSEAPGGYYEQYF,TGTGCCAGCAGTGAAGCGCCGGGGGGGTACTACGAGCAGTACTTC,TRBV6-1,TRBD2,TRBJ2-7,NA
CATKRGTEAFF,TGTGCCACGAAAAGGGGCACTGAAGCTTTCTTT,TRBV6-5,NA,TRBJ1-1,NA
CASSQGPGETQYF,TGCGCCAGCAGCCAAGGCCCGGGAGAGACCCAGTACTTC,TRBV4-1,NA,TRBJ2-5,NA
CASSIGVGASGRFEQYF,TGTGCCAGTAGTATTGGAGTTGGAGCTAGCGGGAGGTTCGAGCAGTACTTC,TRBV19,TRBD2,TRBJ2-7,NA
CSVEEGGGLGTGELFF,TGCAGCGTTGAAGAGGGGGGAGGATTGGGCACCGGGGAGCTGTTTTTT,TRBV29-1,NA,TRBJ2-2,NA
CASSLTGVGEKLFF,TGTGCCAGCAGCCTAACAGGGGTGGGGGAAAAACTGTTTTTT,TRBV7-9,TRBD1,TRBJ1-4,NA